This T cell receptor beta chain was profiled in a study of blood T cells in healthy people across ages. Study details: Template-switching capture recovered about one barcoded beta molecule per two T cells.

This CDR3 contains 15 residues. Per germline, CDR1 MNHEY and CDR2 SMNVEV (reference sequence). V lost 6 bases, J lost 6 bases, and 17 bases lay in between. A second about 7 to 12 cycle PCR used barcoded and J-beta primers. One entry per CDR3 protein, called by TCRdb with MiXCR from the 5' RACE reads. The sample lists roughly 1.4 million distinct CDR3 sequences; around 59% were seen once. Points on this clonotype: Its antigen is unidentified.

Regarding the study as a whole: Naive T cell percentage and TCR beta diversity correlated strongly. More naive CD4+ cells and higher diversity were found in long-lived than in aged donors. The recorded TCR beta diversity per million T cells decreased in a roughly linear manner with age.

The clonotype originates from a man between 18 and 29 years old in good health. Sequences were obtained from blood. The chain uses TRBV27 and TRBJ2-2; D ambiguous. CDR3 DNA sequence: TGTGCCAGCAGGGCGATGCTAGGTATTGCCGGGGAGCTGTTTTTT. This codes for CASRAMLGIAGELFF.